Presented here are 18 T cell receptor beta chains from one specimen sequenced in a study of cytomegalovirus exposure and HLA in healthy donors. In the PCR, 60 Vbeta and 13 Jbeta primers were used. The repertoire was sequenced with immunoSEQ multiplex PCR; TCRdb's copy has only in-frame clones and lacks some. There are roughly 120,000 clones in the sample; approximately 15% occur only once, and under 2.5% lies in the top ten. Sequenced sample: PBMCs. The receptors come from a woman between 18 and 30 years old in good health and CMV-seronegative.

In its sample, this clone was seen a few times. This rearrangement joins TRBV29-1 to TRBJ1-2, with D perhaps matching TRBD1 (6 bases). The CDR3 covers 13 residues. V was shortened by 2 bases and J by 0 bases, with 7 bases between the two germline ends. The V gene's germline CDR1 is SQVTM and CDR2 ANQGSEA. CDR3 DNA sequence: TGCAGCGTTGAAAGGACAGCTAACTATGGCTACACCTTC. Translated: CSVERTANYGYTF.

This chain joins TRBV28 and TRBJ1-2, with D uncertain. The CDR3 extends over 14 amino acids. The V gene lost 8 bases and the J gene lost 0 bases, with 13 bases spanning the gap. CDR1 is MDHEN, CDR2 SYDVKM, per germline. CDR3 coding DNA: TGTGCCAGCGCGAGGCGGGAACCTAACTATGGCTACACCTTC. Protein product: CASARREPNYGYTF.

With regard to this clone: Different DNA sequences within this sample yield the same CDR3. The chain uses TRBV27 and TRBJ2-1, with D unresolved. V lost 0 bases, J lost 5 bases, and 5 bases lay in between. CDR1 and CDR2 (germline): MNHEY, SMNVEV (reference sequence). CDR3 length: 13 amino acids. The CDR3 reads CASSLSRDNEQFF. CDR3 DNA: TGTGCCAGCAGTTTATCCCGGGACAATGAGCAGTTCTTC.

The chain joins TRBV29-1 to TRBJ2-2; 11 positions agree with TRBD2. There are 14 residues in the CDR3. Germline V gene sequence: CDR1 SQVTM, CDR2 ANQGSEA. J lost 8 bases, V lost 7 bases, and 9 bases had no gene match. CDR3 sequence (DNA): TGCAGCGCCCTACTAGCGGGAGCAGGAGGGGAGCTGTTTTTT. Translation gives CSALLAGAGGELFF.

The V gene is TRBV4-2, the J gene TRBJ2-1, with D hard to call. The length of the CDR3 is 13 residues. CDR1 and CDR2 from the germline V gene are LGHNA and YNFKEQ. Between the trimmed V and J ends, which lost 4 bases and 4 bases, there was a span of 8 bases. CDR3 coding DNA: TGTGCCAGCAGCCGAGACGGTTACAATGAGCAGTTCTTC. It yields the protein CASSRDGYNEQFF.

This clone showed up just a few times. V usage is TRBV9 and J usage is TRBJ2-7, with D perhaps TRBD1 (5 bases). The CDR3 is 14 amino acids. The V end was cut by 3 bases, the J end by 3 bases, with 13 bases between. The germline CDR1 and CDR2 sequences are SGDLS and YYNGEE. The CDR3 here is CASSAGHEHYEQYF. As DNA, the CDR3 is TGTGCCAGCAGCGCTGGACACGAACACTACGAGCAGTACTTC.

This clone was counted only a few times. This chain uses TRBV5-1 with TRBJ2-7; 7 bases line up with TRBD2. The CDR3 runs 14 residues. Germline V gene sequence: CDR1 SGHRS, CDR2 YFSETQ. Trimming removed 0 bases from V and 2 bases from J; junction bases left unmatched: 2. The CDR3 protein is CASSLGLATYEQYF. The DNA for the CDR3 is TGCGCCAGCAGCTTGGGACTAGCTACCTACGAGCAGTACTTC.

The CDR3 sequence: CASSPEGGAREQYF. The CDR3, as DNA: TGTGCCAGCAGCCCGGAAGGGGGGGCTCGCGAGCAGTACTTC. This chain joins TRBV5-4 and TRBJ2-7; perhaps TRBD2 as D (7 bases). This CDR3 spans 14 amino acids. Germline CDR1 reads SGHNT; CDR2 reads YYREEE (reference sequence). With 4 bases removed from V and 6 bases from J, the gap between germline ends came to 17 bases.

This clone was seen more than once but under ten times. The J gene is TRBJ2-1, the V gene TRBV28; 8 nucleotides align to TRBD2. The V segment lost 4 bases and the J segment 9 bases; nucleotides outside the gene matches: 8. The CDR3 extends over 14 amino acids. Germline CDR1 MDHEN, CDR2 SYDVKM. CDR3 in DNA: TGTGCCAGCAGTTCCGGGACTAGTTTCAGTGAGCAGTTCTTC. This sequence encodes CASSSGTSFSEQFF.

Comments on this clone: Different DNA sequences within this sample yield the same CDR3. The chain has TRBV28 and TRBJ1-1, with a weak D call TRBD1 (5 bases). Per germline, CDR1 MDHEN and CDR2 SYDVKM. This CDR3 has 15 residues. The ends were cut back, 7 bases at V and 6 bases at J, with 21 bases in the middle. This CDR3 reads CASITLGGTYSEAFF. CDR3 DNA sequence: TGTGCCAGCATTACCTTGGGGGGGACGTATTCTGAAGCTTTCTTT.

Only a few counts were recorded for this clone. The chain links TRBV5-1 to TRBJ2-2; TRBD2 matches 11 bases. CDR1 and CDR2 from the germline V gene are SGHRS and YFSETQ. The CDR3 length is 15 residues. The V and J ends lost 5 bases and 4 bases, in that order; junction bases with no gene match: 4. DNA for the CDR3: TGCGCCAGCAGGGGGACTAGCGGTTCCACCGGGGAGCTGTTTTTT. This translates into CASRGTSGSTGELFF. Looking up the rest from reference TRBV5-1 and TRBJ2-2 gives the full variable domain: KAGVTQTPRYLIKTRGQQVTLSCSPISGHRSVSWYQQTPGQGLQFLFEYFSETQRNKGNFPGRFSGRQFSNSRSEMNVSTLELGDSALYLCASRGTSGSTGELFFGEGSRLTVL.

The chain recombines TRBV19 with TRBJ1-2, with 7 bases that match TRBD1. The junction had 10 bases not matched to a gene; V was cut back by 5 bases and J by 4 bases. The germline CDR1 and CDR2 sequences are LNHDA and SQIVND (reference sequence). The CDR3 has 15 amino acids. The CDR3 loop is CASSVQTGVRYGYTF. CDR3 in DNA: TGTGCCAGTAGTGTGCAAACAGGGGTGCGCTATGGCTACACCTTC.

The rearrangement links TRBV30 to TRBJ1-1; TRBD1 agrees at 8 bases. The germline V gene encodes CDR1 GTSNPN and CDR2 SVGIG (reference sequence). This CDR3 comprises 16 residues. V was clipped by 2 bases and J by 11 bases; unmatched bases: 19. The DNA of the CDR3 is TGTGCCTGGAGTCCCCCAGGACAGGGAGGAATAAAGGGGGCTTTCTTT. Its protein is CAWSPPGQGGIKGAFF.

V is TRBV7-6 and J is TRBJ2-7; perhaps TRBD1 as D (6 bases). V lost 3 bases to trimming and J lost 2 bases, with 17 bases between them. This CDR3 comprises 16 residues. Germline CDR1 and CDR2: SGHVS and FNYEAQ. CDR3 in amino acids: CASSLFSDRRAYEQYF. The CDR3 DNA is TGTGCCAGCAGCTTGTTTAGTGACAGGAGAGCCTACGAGCAGTACTTC.

The V gene is TRBV7-9, the J gene TRBJ2-7; a weak D match, TRBD2 (5 bases). Per germline, CDR1 SEHNR and CDR2 FQNEAQ (reference sequence). The CDR3 is made up of 13 amino acids. Trimming removed 3 bases from V and 2 bases from J, with 8 bases in between. The CDR3 loop is CASSFAGTYEQYF. As DNA, the CDR3 is TGTGCCAGCAGCTTTGCCGGGACCTACGAGCAGTACTTC.

The chain couples TRBV5-6 to TRBJ2-5, with 7 bases identical to TRBD2. This CDR3 region has 19 residues. CDR1 SGHDT and CDR2 YYEEEE come from the germline V gene. After removal of 0 bases from V and 4 bases from J, the junction contained 18 bases not matched to a gene. The CDR3 reads CASSLATALSGTLGETQYF. In DNA form, the CDR3 reads TGTGCCAGCAGCTTGGCGACGGCTCTGAGCGGGACTCTGGGAGAGACCCAGTACTTC.

This clone was seen a handful of times. The J gene is TRBJ2-7, the V gene TRBV10-3; possibly TRBD1 for D (5 bases). Per germline, CDR1 ENHRY and CDR2 SYGVKD. The CDR3 has 14 residues. Trimming took 0 bases from V and 2 from J, leaving 8 bases between them. CDR3 amino acids: CAISESAGTYEQYF. The CDR3, as DNA: TGTGCCATCAGTGAGTCGGCAGGGACCTACGAGCAGTACTTC.

The genes are TRBV6-5 and TRBJ2-3, with a tentative D call TRBD1 (6 bases). Trimming shortened V by 6 bases and J by 5 bases, and 12 bases separated the two germline ends. The CDR3 runs 13 residues. CDR1 is MNHEY, CDR2 SVGAGI, per germline. As DNA, the CDR3 is TGTGCCAGCAGGTCTACAGGGATAGATACGCAGTATTTT. Translation gives CASRSTGIDTQYF.